This T cell receptor (beta chain) was captured in a study of blood T cell repertoires in COVID-19. The wider study: Material from acute and convalescent COVID-19 was sourced from the United States, Italy and Spain. Nucleic acid was either cDNA or gDNA, and it came from T cells, B-cell-depleted T cells, or PBMCs.

V dropped 1 base and J dropped 0 bases, with 13 bases sitting between them. The CDR3 is made up of 16 amino acids. CDR1 and CDR2 (germline): SGHDN, FVKESK. Authors' data handling: How many nucleated cells were present was estimated from reference gene primer amplification. The method was immunoSEQ multiplex PCR; TCRdb's version includes in-frame clones alone and lacks a portion of them. V and J calls and clone size are those listed in that table; D and trimming were worked out from the DNA. The table lists 250,000 to 300,000 clones, about nine tenths of them singletons. Sequenced: peripheral blood. This chain uses TRBV14 with TRBJ2-7; unclear D gene. This TCR was sampled from a woman in her fifties or sixties with acute or convalescent COVID-19. CDR3 sequence (DNA): TGTGCCAGCAGCCAAGGGCAGACACTCCTCTCCTACGAGCAGTACTTC. Residues: CASSQGQTLLSYEQYF.